These 19 T cell receptor beta chains were all obtained from the same sample, sequenced in a study of a mutant IDH1 vaccine in newly diagnosed glioma. No antigen is known for these receptors. Time point described: week 35, safety follow-up. Vaccination comprised doses that each held 300 ug of mutant IDH1 20-mer peptide, plus topical imiquimod. Produced via immunoSEQ multiplex PCR; TCRdb's table is partial and in-frame only. The sample lists around 50,000 clones, 65% to 85% seen once, with 6.5% to 7.5% in the top ten. Sequenced here: PBMCs, sampled from a glioma patient whose treatment included an IDH1 peptide vaccine. The receptors shown here come from a man aged 40-55 years with glioma.

This rearrangement joins TRBV30 to TRBJ2-1; D uncertain. V was shortened by 0 bases and J by 8 bases, with 8 bases between the two germline ends. Germline V gives CDR1 GTSNPN, CDR2 SVGIG (reference sequence). The CDR3 length is 12 residues. The DNA for the CDR3 is TGTGCCTGGAGTGTTGTCCGCTATGAGCAGTTCTTC. This gives the protein CAWSVVRYEQFF.

The chain combines TRBV7-9 with TRBJ2-3; tentative D call: TRBD1 (5 bases). The CDR3 length is 15 residues. Germline V gene lookup returns CDR1 SEHNR and CDR2 FQNEAQ (reference sequence). V shed 5 bases and J shed 6 bases, with 18 bases lying between them. DNA for the CDR3: TGTGCCAGCAGCCTCCGGCAGGGCCGATCGGATACGCAGTATTTT. Protein: CASSLRQGRSDTQYF.

The chain joins TRBV25-1 to TRBJ1-4; 7 bases are shared with TRBD1. J lost 3 bases, V lost 6 bases, and 7 bases had no gene match. The CDR3 extends over 15 amino acids. Germline V gene sequence: CDR1 MGHDK, CDR2 SYGVNS. In DNA, the CDR3 is TGTGCCAGCAGAGACTCAGGGGGGGCTAATGAAAAACTGTTTTTT. Translating it yields CASRDSGGANEKLFF.

The DNA of the CDR3 is TGCGCCAGCAGTGGTAGCTCTTTGAACACTGAAGCTTTCTTT. Amino acids: CASSGSSLNTEAFF. The chain has TRBV10-1 and TRBJ1-1; no firm D call. Trimming took 4 bases from V and 0 from J, leaving 9 bases between them. This CDR3 has 14 residues. Germline CDR1 reads WNHNN; CDR2 reads SYGVQD (reference sequence).

V and J are TRBV19 and TRBJ2-7, with D perhaps TRBD1 (5 bases). This CDR3 spans 12 amino acids. Per the germline V gene, CDR1 is LNHDA and CDR2 is SQIVND (reference sequence). Trimming stripped 5 bases from V and 6 bases from J, with 11 bases between. CDR3 bases: TGTGCCAGTAGTCAGGGATGGAGCGAGCAGTACTTC. It specifies CASSQGWSEQYF.

The rearrangement joins TRBV25-1 to TRBJ2-7; D might be TRBD1 (6 bases). The CDR3 has 13 amino acids. Trimming left V 3 bases short and J 2 bases short, with 8 bases between. Germline loops: CDR1 MGHDK, CDR2 SYGVNS. DNA for the CDR3: TGTGCCAGCAGTGATAAGGGGGCCTACGAGCAGTACTTC. Its translation is CASSDKGAYEQYF.

This chain joins TRBV11-2 and TRBJ2-5; D unresolved. V lost 5 bases, J lost 5 bases, and 12 bases lay in between. Germline CDR1 SGHAT, CDR2 FQNNGV. The CDR3 sequence is 13 residues long. The DNA of the CDR3 is TGTGCCAGCAGCCGTTATGGTACTGAGACCCAGTACTTC. It is translated as CASSRYGTETQYF.

The J gene is TRBJ1-3, the V gene TRBV2; 10 positions agree with TRBD1. The germline V gene has CDR1 SNHLY and CDR2 FYNNEI. J gave up 2 bases and V 5 bases, and 3 bases lay outside the gene matches. This CDR3 region has 15 residues. The CDR3 reads CASSYDRGPGNTIYF. CDR3 DNA: TGTGCCAGCAGTTACGACAGGGGGCCTGGAAACACCATATATTTT.

The chain employs TRBV5-1 and TRBJ2-7; tentatively, D is TRBD2 (5 bases). The germline CDR1 and CDR2 sequences are SGHRS and YFSETQ. The CDR3 is made up of 15 amino acids. V was clipped by 0 bases and J by 0 bases, with 10 bases between them. This chain's CDR3 is CASSLGVGNSYEQYF. CDR3 in DNA: TGCGCCAGCAGCTTGGGGGTCGGGAACTCCTACGAGCAGTACTTC.

The rearrangement uses TRBV6-7 and TRBJ1-2; D uncertain. TRBV6-7 is known as an ORF, though its function is uncertain. There are 12 residues in the CDR3. V lost 0 bases, J lost 8 bases, and 7 bases lay in between. CDR3 amino acids: CASSYSTLGYTF. The CDR3 coding sequence is TGTGCCAGCAGTTACTCGACGTTGGGCTACACCTTC.

The chain joins TRBV6-1 to TRBJ1-4; weak D call: TRBD1 (6 bases). The germline gives CDR1 MNHNS, CDR2 SASEGT. CDR3 size: 15 residues. V was clipped by 6 bases and J by 2 bases, with 13 bases between them. Here the CDR3 DNA reads TGTGCCAGCAGCATGACAGGCCACACTAATGAAAAACTGTTTTTT. It specifies CASSMTGHTNEKLFF.

The rearrangement uses TRBV7-8 and TRBJ1-2; maybe TRBD1 (5 bases). The CDR3 totals 12 residues. V was clipped by 1 base and J by 8 bases, with 8 bases between them. CDR1 and CDR2 from the germline V gene are SGHVS and FQNEAQ. CDR3 sequence (DNA): TGTGCCAGCAGCTTAGAGGGGATAGGCTACACCTTC. It encodes CASSLEGIGYTF.

The genes are TRBV6-5 and TRBJ2-3; the D call may be TRBD1 or TRBD2 (5 bases each). Germline loops: CDR1 MNHEY, CDR2 SVGAGI. The CDR3 runs to 13 residues. The V end was cut by 2 bases, the J end by 4 bases, with 7 bases between. Here the CDR3 reads CASSYGTPDTQYF. In DNA form, the CDR3 reads TGTGCCAGCAGTTACGGGACCCCAGATACGCAGTATTTT.

The rearrangement links TRBV5-1 to TRBJ1-2; D is perhaps TRBD1 (5 bases). CDR1 and CDR2 (germline): SGHRS, YFSETQ. The length of the CDR3 is 15 residues. Trimming pared 0 bases from V and 0 bases from J, leaving 9 bases between. CDR3 sequence: CASSLGQGTNYGYTF. CDR3 sequence (DNA): TGCGCCAGCAGCTTGGGGCAGGGAACTAACTATGGCTACACCTTC. The variable domain in full, with the rest retrieved from reference TRBV5-1 and TRBJ1-2, is KAGVTQTPRYLIKTRGQQVTLSCSPISGHRSVSWYQQTPGQGLQFLFEYFSETQRNKGNFPGRFSGRQFSNSRSEMNVSTLELGDSALYLCASSLGQGTNYGYTFGSGTRLTVV.

V gene TRBV15 combines with J gene TRBJ2-5, with 7 bases aligning to TRBD1. J gave up 4 bases and V 0 bases, and 8 bases lay outside the gene matches. The CDR3 is 16 amino acids. Germline V gene sequence: CDR1 LNHNV, CDR2 YYDKDF (reference sequence). CDR3 in DNA: TGTGCCACCAGCAGAGATCCAGGGGGAGTATTAGAGACCCAGTACTTC. This translates into CATSRDPGGVLETQYF.

The sample holds many counts of this clone. The same CDR3 can be traced to other DNA sequences in this sample. The chain recombines TRBV6-5 with TRBJ1-5, with a tentative D call TRBD1 (6 bases). CDR3 length: 15 residues. Germline CDR1 and CDR2: MNHEY and SVGAGI. The V gene lost 6 bases and the J gene lost 1 base, with 13 bases spanning the gap. CDR3 amino acids: CASSRNRESNQPQHF. The CDR3 region has the DNA TGTGCCAGCAGCCGAAACAGGGAGAGCAATCAGCCCCAGCATTTT.

The chain couples TRBV6-6 to TRBJ2-3; the D is unclear. There are 12 residues in the CDR3. The V end was cut by 6 bases, the J end by 4 bases, with 8 bases between. The germline V gene encodes CDR1 MNHNY and CDR2 SVGAGI (reference sequence). In DNA, the CDR3 is TGTGCCAGCAGCCCACGGGCAGATACGCAGTATTTT. It codes for CASSPRADTQYF.

CDR3: CASSYEAPGGTEAFF. The CDR3, as DNA: TGTGCCAGCAGTTACGAGGCCCCAGGTGGGACTGAAGCTTTCTTT. This chain links TRBV6-5 with TRBJ1-1, with D hard to call. Germline CDR1 and CDR2: MNHEY and SVGAGI. The CDR3 spans 15 residues. The ends were cut back, 2 bases at V and 5 bases at J, with 15 bases in the middle.

V usage is TRBV30 and J usage is TRBJ2-7; 7 bases fit TRBD1. After removal of 1 base from V and 2 bases from J, the junction contained 2 bases not matched to a gene. The CDR3 is 13 residues long. The germline CDR1 and CDR2 sequences are GTSNPN and SVGIG (reference sequence). CDR3 sequence (DNA): TGTGCCTGGAGTGAAGGGGGCCCCTACGAGCAGTACTTC. Protein product: CAWSEGGPYEQYF.